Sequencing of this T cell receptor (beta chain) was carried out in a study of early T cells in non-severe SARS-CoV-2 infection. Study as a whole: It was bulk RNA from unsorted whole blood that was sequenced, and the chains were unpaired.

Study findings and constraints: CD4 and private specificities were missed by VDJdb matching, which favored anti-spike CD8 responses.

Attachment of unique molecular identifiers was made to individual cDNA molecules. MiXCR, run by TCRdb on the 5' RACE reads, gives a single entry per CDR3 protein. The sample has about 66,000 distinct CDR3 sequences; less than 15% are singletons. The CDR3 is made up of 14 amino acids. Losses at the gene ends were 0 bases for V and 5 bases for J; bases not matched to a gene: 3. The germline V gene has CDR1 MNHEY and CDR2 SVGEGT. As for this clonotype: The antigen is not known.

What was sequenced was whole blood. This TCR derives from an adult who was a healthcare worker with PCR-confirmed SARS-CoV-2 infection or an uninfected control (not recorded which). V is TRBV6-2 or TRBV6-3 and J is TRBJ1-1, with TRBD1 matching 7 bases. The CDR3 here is CASSYSGGVTEAFF. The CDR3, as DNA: TGTGCCAGCAGTTACTCAGGGGGCGTGACTGAAGCTTTCTTT.